The entry that follows covers one T cell receptor (beta chain) sequence. PCR was performed using 60 Vbeta and 13 Jbeta primers. Clones were read by immunoSEQ multiplex PCR, and TCRdb kept only the in-frame ones, dropping some. The top ten hold about 4% of the sample, which has 50,000 to 75,000 clones, under 90% seen once. This sample is part of a study of cytomegalovirus exposure and HLA in healthy donors. The CDR3 totals 13 residues. The trim removed 6 bases at V and 2 bases at J, leaving 4 bases unmatched. Germline loops: CDR1 KGHSH, CDR2 LQKENI. V usage is TRBV18 and J usage is TRBJ2-7; 7 bases agree with TRBD2. Sequencing used PBMCs. The TCR originated in a woman aged 40 to 49 in good health and CMV-seronegative. In nucleotides, the CDR3 is TGTGCCAGCTCGGGAGGGTCCACCTACGAGCAGTACTTC. As protein: CASSGGSTYEQYF.